Below are 2 T cell receptor beta chains sequenced from a single sample in a study of Graves' ophthalmopathy and Graves' hyperthyroidism. Researchers took RNA transcripts and amplified TCR beta CDR3 regions from them. HTBI primers served in a first-round RT-PCR, which a second-round multiplex PCR followed. TCRdb used MiXCR to reprocess the multiplex PCR reads, holding one entry per CDR3 protein. Of 400,000 or so distinct CDR3 sequences in the sample, about 18% were seen once. The sequenced material came from peripheral blood. These receptors originate from an adult woman with stable Graves' hyperthyroidism.

This clonotype has ten or more counts. V is TRBV2 and J is TRBJ2-5; 9 nucleotides line up with TRBD2. This CDR3 comprises 15 residues. The ends lost 4 bases at V and 4 bases at J; junction bases unmatched: 7. Germline lookup yields CDR1 SNHLY and CDR2 FYNNEI. In DNA, the CDR3 is TGTGCCAGCAGTGGGATAGCGGGAGAGAGAGAGACCCAGTACTTC. This translates into CASSGIAGERETQYF.

This clonotype was observed many times. V and J are TRBV7-2 and TRBJ2-4; D possibly uses TRBD1 or TRBD2 (5 bases each). Between the trimmed V and J ends, which lost 5 bases and 6 bases, there was a span of 20 bases. CDR1 and CDR2 (germline): SGHTA, FQGNSA. CDR3 length: 16 amino acids. CDR3 protein: CASSRGPPGVTNIQYF. CDR3 coding DNA: TGTGCCAGCAGCCGGGGCCCGCCTGGGGTCACAAACATTCAGTACTTC.